These T cell receptor beta chains were read from a single sample in a study of blood T cells in healthy people across ages. One entry per CDR3 protein, called by TCRdb with MiXCR from the 5' RACE reads. This sample carries around 1,600,000 distinct CDR3 sequences, roughly 43% of them seen once, and the ten largest clones take about 4.1%. The sequenced material came from blood. All receptors derive from a woman in her late teens or twenties in good health. CDR3s include the opening cysteine and the closing phenylalanine or tryptophan. Each record gives: J gene, D gene, clone size, V gene, CDR3 DNA, CDR3 protein. D genes are given only for firm matches. Some rows mark clone size as missing; the rest say once, few, many or name a class of expanded clone.

j_call: TRBJ1-2; d_call: NA; clone_size: NA; v_call: TRBV11-2; cdr3_nt: TGTGCCAGCAGCCCTCAGGACATCTATGGCTACACCTTC; cdr3_aa: CASSPQDIYGYTF
j_call: TRBJ2-1; d_call: NA; clone_size: NA; v_call: TRBV20-1; cdr3_nt: TGCAGTGCTAGAGCCTCCTTAGGGCCTAGCTATGAGCAGTTCTTC; cdr3_aa: CSARASLGPSYEQFF
j_call: TRBJ1-2; d_call: NA; clone_size: NA; v_call: TRBV3-1; cdr3_nt: TGTGCCAGCAGCAAATCGGGGGCTACCTATGGCTACACCTTC; cdr3_aa: CASSKSGATYGYTF
j_call: TRBJ1-1; d_call: NA; clone_size: NA; v_call: TRBV12-3/TRBV12-4; cdr3_nt: TGTGCCAGCAGTTTCCTTTGGAGAATCATGAACACTGAAGCTTTCTTT; cdr3_aa: CASSFLWRIMNTEAFF
j_call: TRBJ1-3; d_call: TRBD1; clone_size: once; v_call: TRBV5-5; cdr3_nt: TGTGCCAGCAGCTCCCTGACAGGGGGTTTTGGAAACACCATATATTTT; cdr3_aa: CASSSLTGGFGNTIYF
j_call: TRBJ2-3; d_call: TRBD2; clone_size: NA; v_call: TRBV6-2/TRBV6-3; cdr3_nt: TGTGCCACCAGAGGACTAGCGGGAGTATCGCTAACAGATACGCAGTATTTT; cdr3_aa: CATRGLAGVSLTDTQYF
j_call: TRBJ1-4; d_call: NA; clone_size: few; v_call: TRBV29-1; cdr3_nt: TGCAGCGTTGAAGATCACGGGGGGCGGGGTGAAAAACTGTTTTTT; cdr3_aa: CSVEDHGGRGEKLFF
j_call: TRBJ2-7; d_call: NA; clone_size: once; v_call: TRBV7-6; cdr3_nt: TGTGCCAGCAGCTCCCTAGTTACCGGGAACGAGCAGTACTTC; cdr3_aa: CASSSLVTGNEQYF
j_call: TRBJ2-7; d_call: NA; clone_size: NA; v_call: TRBV6-2/TRBV6-3; cdr3_nt: TGTGCCAGCAGGGACGTTTCCTACGAGCAGTACTTC; cdr3_aa: CASRDVSYEQYF
j_call: TRBJ1-2; d_call: NA; clone_size: few; v_call: TRBV7-9; cdr3_nt: TGTGCCAGCAGCTTCCGGGAGCCACTAGTCTATGGCTACACCTTC; cdr3_aa: CASSFREPLVYGYTF